This record covers a single T cell receptor (beta chain). Its specificity is unknown. The sample is drawn from a study of shared clonotypes between healthy human individuals. Overall study results and limits: Generation probabilities of non-shared clonotypes were lower (relative to those shared by all four donors). Richness estimates generally favored naive over memory subsets.

Deep-level assay runs were performed. TCRdb's table, derived via immunoSEQ multiplex PCR, lists solely in-frame clones and lacks some. The sample lists a few million clones, less than 95% occurring once. The investigators split CD4+ cells into a CD45RA+ naive subset and a CD45RA-negative memory subset. The receptor's source is a young man in good health. Some clones in this sample may be carry-over from other donors' samples. The sample was naive CD4+ T cells from PBMCs. Regarding subset: CD45RA+ positively selected.

In DNA, the CDR3 is TGTGCCAGCAGCTTGGGGGGCCACGCACTATCCTCTGGAAACACCATATATTTT. It is translated as CASSLGGHALSSGNTIYF. The chain links TRBV5-4 to TRBJ1-3, with D perhaps matching TRBD1 (5 bases). This CDR3 is built from 18 residues. V was shortened by 0 bases and J by 0 bases, with 16 bases between the two germline ends. CDR1 and CDR2 from the germline V gene are SGHNT and YYREEE (reference sequence).